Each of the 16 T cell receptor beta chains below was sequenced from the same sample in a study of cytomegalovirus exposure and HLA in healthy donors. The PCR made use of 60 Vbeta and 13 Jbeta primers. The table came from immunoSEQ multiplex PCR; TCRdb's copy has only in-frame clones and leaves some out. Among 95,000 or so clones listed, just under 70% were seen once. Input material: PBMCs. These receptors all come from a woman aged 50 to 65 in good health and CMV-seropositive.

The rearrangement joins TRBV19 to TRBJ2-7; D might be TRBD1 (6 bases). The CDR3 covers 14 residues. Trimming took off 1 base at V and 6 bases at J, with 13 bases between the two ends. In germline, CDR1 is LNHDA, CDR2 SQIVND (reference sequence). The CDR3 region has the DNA TGTGCCAGTAGTATAGTAGGGACACCAGGCGAGCAGTACTTC. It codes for CASSIVGTPGEQYF.

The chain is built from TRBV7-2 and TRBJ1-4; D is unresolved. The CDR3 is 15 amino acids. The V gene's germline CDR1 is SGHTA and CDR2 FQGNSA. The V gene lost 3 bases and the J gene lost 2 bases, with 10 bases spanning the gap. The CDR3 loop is CASSFDRGTNEKLFF. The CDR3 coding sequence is TGTGCCAGCAGCTTTGATCGAGGGACTAATGAAAAACTGTTTTTT. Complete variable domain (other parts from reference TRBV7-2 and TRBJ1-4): GAGVSQSPSNKVTEKGKDVELRCDPISGHTALYWYRQSLGQGLEFLIYFQGNSAPDKSGLPSDRFSAERTGGSVSTLTIQRTQQEDSAVYLCASSFDRGTNEKLFFGSGTQLSVL.

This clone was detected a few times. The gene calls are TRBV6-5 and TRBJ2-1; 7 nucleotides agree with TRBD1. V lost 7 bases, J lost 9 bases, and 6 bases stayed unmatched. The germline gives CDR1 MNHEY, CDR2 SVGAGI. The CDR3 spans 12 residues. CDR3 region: CASKTGWGEQFF. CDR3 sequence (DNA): TGTGCCAGCAAGACAGGGTGGGGTGAGCAGTTCTTC.

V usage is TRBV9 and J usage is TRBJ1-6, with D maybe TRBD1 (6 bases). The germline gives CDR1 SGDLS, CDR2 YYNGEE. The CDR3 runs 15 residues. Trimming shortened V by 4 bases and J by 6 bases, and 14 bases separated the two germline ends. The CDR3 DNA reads TGTGCCAGCAGCCGGGAAGGGGGAAGTAATTCACCCCTCCACTTT. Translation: CASSREGGSNSPLHF. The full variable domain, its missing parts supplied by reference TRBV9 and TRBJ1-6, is DSGVTQTPKHLITATGQRVTLRCSPRSGDLSVYWYQQSLDQGLQFLIQYYNGEERAKGNILERFSAQQFPDLHSELNLSSLELGDSALYFCASSREGGSNSPLHFGNGTRLTVT.

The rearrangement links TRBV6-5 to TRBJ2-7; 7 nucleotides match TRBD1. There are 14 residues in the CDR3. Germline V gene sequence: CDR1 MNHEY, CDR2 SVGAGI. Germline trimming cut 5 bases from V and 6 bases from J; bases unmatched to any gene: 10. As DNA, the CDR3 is TGTGCCAGCAGTCCCCCGACAGGGAAAGGCGAGCAGTACTTC. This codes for CASSPPTGKGEQYF.

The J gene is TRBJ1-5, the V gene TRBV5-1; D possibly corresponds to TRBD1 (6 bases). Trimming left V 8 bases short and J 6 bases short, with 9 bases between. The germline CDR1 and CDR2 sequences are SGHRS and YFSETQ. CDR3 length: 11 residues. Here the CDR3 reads CASQQGQPQHF. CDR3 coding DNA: TGCGCCAGTCAACAGGGTCAGCCCCAGCATTTT.

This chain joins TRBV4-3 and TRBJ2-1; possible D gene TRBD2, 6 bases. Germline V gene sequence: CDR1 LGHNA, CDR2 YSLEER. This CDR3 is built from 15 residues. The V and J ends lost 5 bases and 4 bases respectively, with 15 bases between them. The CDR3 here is CASSFSTSVYNEQFF. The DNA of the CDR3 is TGCGCCAGCAGCTTCTCGACTAGTGTTTACAATGAGCAGTTCTTC.

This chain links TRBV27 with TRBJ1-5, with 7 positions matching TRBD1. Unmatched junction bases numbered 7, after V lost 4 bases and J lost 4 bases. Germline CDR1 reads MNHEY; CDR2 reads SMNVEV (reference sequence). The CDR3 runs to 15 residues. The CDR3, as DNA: TGTGCCAGCAGTTCGGGACAGTCCGATAATCAGCCCCAGCATTTT. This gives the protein CASSSGQSDNQPQHF.

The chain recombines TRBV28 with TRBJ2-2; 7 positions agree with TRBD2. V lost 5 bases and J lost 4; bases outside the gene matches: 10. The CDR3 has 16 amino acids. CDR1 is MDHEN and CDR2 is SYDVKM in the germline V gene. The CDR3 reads CASSPRWGGATGELFF. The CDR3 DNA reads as TGTGCCAGCAGTCCTAGGTGGGGAGGGGCCACCGGGGAGCTGTTTTTT. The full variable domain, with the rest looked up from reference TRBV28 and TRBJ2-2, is DVKVTQSSRYLVKRTGEKVFLECVQDMDHENMFWYRQDPGLGLRLIYFSYDVKMKEKGDIPEGYSVSREKKERFSLILESASTNQTSMYLCASSPRWGGATGELFFGEGSRLTVL.

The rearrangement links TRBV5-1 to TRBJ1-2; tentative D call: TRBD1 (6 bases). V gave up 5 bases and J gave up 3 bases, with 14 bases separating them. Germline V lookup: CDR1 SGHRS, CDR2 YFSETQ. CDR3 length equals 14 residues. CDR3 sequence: CASSRGGGDYGYTF. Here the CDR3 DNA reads TGCGCCAGCAGTCGTGGAGGGGGGGACTATGGCTACACCTTC. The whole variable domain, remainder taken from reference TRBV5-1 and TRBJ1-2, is KAGVTQTPRYLIKTRGQQVTLSCSPISGHRSVSWYQQTPGQGLQFLFEYFSETQRNKGNFPGRFSGRQFSNSRSEMNVSTLELGDSALYLCASSRGGGDYGYTFGSGTRLTVV.

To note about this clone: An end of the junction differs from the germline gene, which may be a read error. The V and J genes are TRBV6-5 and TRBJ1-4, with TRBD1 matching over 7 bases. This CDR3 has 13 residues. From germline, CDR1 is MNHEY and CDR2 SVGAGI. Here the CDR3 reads CASSGRQGGIWSF. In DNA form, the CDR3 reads TGTGCCAGCAGTGGGAGACAGGGTGGAATCTGGTCCTTC.

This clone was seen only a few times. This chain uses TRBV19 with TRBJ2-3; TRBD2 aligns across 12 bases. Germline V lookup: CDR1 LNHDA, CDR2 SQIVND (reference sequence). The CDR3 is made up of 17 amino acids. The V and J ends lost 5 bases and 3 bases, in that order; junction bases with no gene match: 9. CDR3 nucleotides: TGTGCCAGTAGTCCCACCCGGACTAGCGGGATGACAGATACGCAGTATTTT. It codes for CASSPTRTSGMTDTQYF. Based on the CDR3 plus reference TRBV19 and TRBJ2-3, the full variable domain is DGGITQSPKYLFRKEGQNVTLSCEQNLNHDAMYWYRQDPGQGLRLIYYSQIVNDFQKGDIAEGYSVSREKKESFPLTVTSAQKNPTAFYLCASSPTRTSGMTDTQYFGPGTRLTVL.

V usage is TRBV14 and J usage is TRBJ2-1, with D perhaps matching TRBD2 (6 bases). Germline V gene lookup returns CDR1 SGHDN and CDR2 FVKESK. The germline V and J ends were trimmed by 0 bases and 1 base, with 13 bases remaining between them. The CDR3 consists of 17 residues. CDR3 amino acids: CASSQDPRDFSYNEQFF. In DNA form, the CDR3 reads TGTGCCAGCAGCCAAGATCCGAGGGACTTTTCCTACAATGAGCAGTTCTTC.

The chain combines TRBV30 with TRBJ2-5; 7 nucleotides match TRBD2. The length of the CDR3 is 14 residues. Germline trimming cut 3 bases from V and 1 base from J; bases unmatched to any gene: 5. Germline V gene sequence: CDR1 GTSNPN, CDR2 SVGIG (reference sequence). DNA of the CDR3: TGTGCCTGGAGCGAGGGAGGGACCCAAGAGACCCAGTACTTC. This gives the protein CAWSEGGTQETQYF.

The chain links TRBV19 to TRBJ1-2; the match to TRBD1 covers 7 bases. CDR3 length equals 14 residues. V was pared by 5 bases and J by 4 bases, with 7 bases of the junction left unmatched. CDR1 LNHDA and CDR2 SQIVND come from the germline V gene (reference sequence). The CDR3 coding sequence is TGTGCCAGTAGTCAGCGGGGGACAGCCTATGGCTACACCTTC. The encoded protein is CASSQRGTAYGYTF.

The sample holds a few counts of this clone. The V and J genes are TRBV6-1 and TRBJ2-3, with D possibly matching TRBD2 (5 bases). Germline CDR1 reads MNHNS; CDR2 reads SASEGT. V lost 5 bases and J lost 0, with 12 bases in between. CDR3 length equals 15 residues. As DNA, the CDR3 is TGTGCCAGCAGTCTGGACTGGAAAAGCACAGATACGCAGTATTTT. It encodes CASSLDWKSTDTQYF.